These 11 T cell receptor beta chains were sequenced from one sample in a study of blood T cells in healthy people across ages. A sample-barcoded 5' primer and a J-beta primer mix were used in a second PCR of roughly 7 to 12 cycles. Using its own MiXCR run on the 5' RACE reads, TCRdb lists one record per CDR3 protein. Of roughly 1.5 million distinct CDR3 sequences in the sample, approximately 39% were seen once. The sequencing sample was made of blood. These receptors came from a woman between 18 and 29 years old in good health.

The chain has TRBV6-2 or TRBV6-3 and TRBJ2-7, with D perhaps TRBD1 or TRBD2 (5 bases each). V gave up 1 base and J gave up 3 bases, with 7 bases separating them. Germline V gene sequence: CDR1 MNHEY, CDR2 SVGEGT. The CDR3 is 13 residues long. As DNA, the CDR3 is TGTGCCAGCAGTTACTGGGACCGCTACGAGCAGTACTTC. It encodes CASSYWDRYEQYF.

The table lists this clonotype with a count of one. The V call is TRBV12-3 or TRBV12-4, the J call TRBJ2-3, with TRBD2 as a possible D gene (5 bases). V was trimmed by 3 bases and J by 5 bases, leaving 12 bases between them. The CDR3 has 14 residues. The CDR3 loop is CASSFDPTRDTQYF. The CDR3, as DNA: TGTGCCAGCAGTTTTGACCCAACTAGAGATACGCAGTATTTT.

This clonotype came up a few times. The chain links TRBV29-1 to TRBJ1-5; TRBD1 might be the D (5 bases). The CDR3 runs 14 residues. From germline, CDR1 is SQVTM and CDR2 ANQGSEA. Trimming removed 6 bases at V and 0 bases at J, with 12 bases between. The CDR3 region has the DNA TGCAGCGTGACCGGGACGGATAGCAATCAGCCCCAGCATTTT. Translation: CSVTGTDSNQPQHF.

The chain has TRBV7-6 and TRBJ1-2; 7 bases are shared with TRBD1. CDR1 is SGHVS and CDR2 is FNYEAQ in the germline V gene. The CDR3 covers 14 residues. With 5 bases clipped from V and 5 bases from J, the junction kept 8 bases outside the gene matches. The CDR3 protein is CASSPGTDPYGYTF. The CDR3 DNA reads TGTGCCAGCAGCCCAGGGACAGATCCTTATGGCTACACCTTC. The variable domain in full, with the rest retrieved from reference TRBV7-6 and TRBJ1-2, is GAGVSQSPRYKVTKRGQDVALRCDPISGHVSLYWYRQALGQGPEFLTYFNYEAQQDKSGLPNDRFSAERPEGSISTLTIQRTEQRDSAMYRCASSPGTDPYGYTFGSGTRLTVV.

The rearrangement uses TRBV12-3 or TRBV12-4 and TRBJ2-1; 10 bases are a match to TRBD2. This CDR3 is built from 15 residues. J lost 7 bases, V lost 1 base, and 4 bases had no gene match. The CDR3 region is CASSLGAGGFNEQFF. CDR3 nucleotides: TGTGCCAGCAGTTTAGGAGCGGGAGGGTTTAATGAGCAGTTCTTC.

The chain uses TRBV5-1 and TRBJ1-1, with TRBD1 identical over 8 bases. The germline gives CDR1 SGHRS, CDR2 YFSETQ. The trim removed 4 bases at V and 0 bases at J, leaving 11 bases unmatched. The CDR3 has 17 residues. CDR3 protein: CASSTTRTGILNTEAFF. CDR3 DNA: TGCGCCAGCAGCACCACCCGGACAGGGATCCTGAACACTGAAGCTTTCTTT.

The chain couples TRBV6-5 to TRBJ2-4; 8 bases map to TRBD1. The CDR3 is 13 residues long. V lost 5 bases, J lost 13 bases, and 10 bases stayed unmatched. The germline V gene encodes CDR1 MNHEY and CDR2 SVGAGI. In DNA form, the CDR3 reads TGTGCCAGCAGTGCCAGGACAGGGACTCAGCAGTACTTC. This gives the protein CASSARTGTQQYF.

V is TRBV5-1 and J is TRBJ2-5, with D perhaps matching TRBD1 or TRBD2 (5 bases each). The length of the CDR3 is 15 residues. Germline loops: CDR1 SGHRS, CDR2 YFSETQ. V was cut by 4 bases and J by 4 bases, with 17 bases left in between. The CDR3 protein is CASSKGHQGAETQYF. CDR3 in DNA: TGCGCCAGCAGCAAGGGGCACCAGGGAGCAGAGACCCAGTACTTC.

This clonotype has only a few counts. The rearrangement links TRBV18 to TRBJ2-3; 9 bases are shared with TRBD1. V shed 1 base and J 2 bases; nucleotides not matched to a gene: 4. The CDR3 is made up of 16 amino acids. CDR1 and CDR2 from the germline V gene are KGHSH and LQKENI. The DNA of the CDR3 is TGTGCCAGCTCACCACTGCGGGACAGGGTCACAGATACGCAGTATTTT. This sequence encodes CASSPLRDRVTDTQYF.

Only a few counts were recorded for this clonotype. This chain joins TRBV6-2 or TRBV6-3 and TRBJ1-1; D is possibly TRBD1 (5 bases). CDR1 and CDR2 from the germline V gene are MNHEY and SVGEGT. Trimming cost V 2 bases and J 6 bases, with 13 bases left between them. This CDR3 comprises 14 residues. The CDR3 sequence: CASSYIGAYSEAFF. DNA of the CDR3: TGTGCCAGCAGTTACATAGGGGCTTACTCTGAAGCTTTCTTT.

This clonotype appeared a few times. The V gene is TRBV20-1, the J gene TRBJ2-1; TRBD1 or TRBD2 may be the D gene (5 bases each). This CDR3 is built from 14 residues. Germline V gives CDR1 DFQATT, CDR2 SNEGSKA (reference sequence). The V gene lost 0 bases and the J gene lost 3 bases, with 9 bases spanning the gap. The CDR3 spells CSARDGTIYNEQFF. CDR3 in DNA: TGCAGTGCTAGAGATGGGACGATCTACAATGAGCAGTTCTTC.